These 18 T cell receptor beta chains came from one sample sequenced in a study of blood T cell repertoires in COVID-19. Data came from immunoSEQ multiplex PCR; TCRdb stores just in-frame clones and leaves some out. The profile shows roughly 280,000 clones, over 75% of them singletons. Input material: PBMCs or T cells enriched from blood (not recorded which). The origin of the receptors is a woman between 18 and 30 years old who had recovered from COVID-19.

The table lists this clone with a few counts. The chain joins TRBV6-2 or TRBV6-3 to TRBJ2-2, with TRBD1 matching over 11 bases. This CDR3 spans 17 amino acids. V was pared by 4 bases and J by 6 bases, with 10 bases of the junction left unmatched. Germline CDR1 is MNHEY and CDR2 is SVGEGT. The CDR3 nucleotides are TGTGCCAGCAGTTCCGGGACAGGGGGTTACTTGTCCGGGGAGCTGTTTTTT. Translation: CASSSGTGGYLSGELFF.

The chain combines TRBV5-1 with TRBJ2-5; TRBD2 is a possible D gene (6 bases). The V end lost 2 bases, the J end lost 5 bases, and 19 bases lay between the germline ends. The germline V gene has CDR1 SGHRS and CDR2 YFSETQ. This CDR3 is built from 16 residues. The chain's CDR3 is CASSFGSGGNGETQYF. CDR3 nucleotide sequence: TGCGCCAGCAGCTTCGGATCCGGAGGGAACGGGGAGACCCAGTACTTC.

The chain carries TRBV13 and TRBJ2-5; D is ambiguous. Trimming took off 4 bases at V and 5 bases at J, with 26 bases between the two ends. The germline V gene has CDR1 PRHDT and CDR2 FYEKMQ (reference sequence). The CDR3 is 18 residues long. The CDR3 DNA reads as TGTGCCAGCAGCTCCCGAAGCACGGGTGAGGTCGGTGAGGAGACCCAGTACTTC. Protein sequence: CASSSRSTGEVGEETQYF.

The chain is built from TRBV5-6 and TRBJ1-2; the D gene is possibly TRBD1 (6 bases). This CDR3 comprises 16 residues. Trimming cost V 0 bases and J 1 base, with 13 bases left between them. The germline CDR1 and CDR2 sequences are SGHDT and YYEEEE. The CDR3 region is CASSLEGVQYNYGYTF. As DNA, the CDR3 is TGTGCCAGCAGCTTGGAGGGGGTCCAATATAACTATGGCTACACCTTC.

The chain's CDR3 is CASTSSYGSGTEAFF. In nucleotides, the CDR3 is TGTGCCAGCACCTCTAGTTACGGGTCCGGCACTGAAGCTTTCTTT. The genes are TRBV7-8 and TRBJ1-1, with D unclear. The CDR3 has 15 amino acids. V lost 7 bases and J 4 bases, leaving 19 bases between the germline ends. Looked up from germline, CDR1 is SGHVS and CDR2 is FQNEAQ.

This clone was seen just once. V and J are TRBV6-4 and TRBJ2-1; tentative D call: TRBD2 (6 bases). This CDR3 has 15 residues. The V gene's germline CDR1 is MRHNA and CDR2 SNTAGT. Trimming left V 0 bases short and J 3 bases short, with 9 bases between. DNA of the CDR3: TGTGCCAGCAGTGACTCTAAGACTAGCTACAATGAGCAGTTCTTC. Its translation: CASSDSKTSYNEQFF.

The CDR3 loop reads CAISESGTVNQPQHF. CDR3 bases: TGTGCCATCAGTGAGTCCGGGACAGTCAATCAGCCCCAGCATTTT. This chain links TRBV10-3 with TRBJ1-5; TRBD1 aligns across 7 bases. The length of the CDR3 is 15 residues. CDR1 and CDR2 from the germline V gene are ENHRY and SYGVKD. The V and J ends lost 0 bases and 3 bases, in that order; junction bases with no gene match: 2.

V is TRBV18 and J is TRBJ1-3; possibly TRBD1 for D (6 bases). Germline CDR1 and CDR2: KGHSH and LQKENI. The CDR3 loop spans 15 amino acids. Trimming removed 2 bases at V and 0 bases at J, with 8 bases between. This chain's CDR3 is CASSPGQTSGNTIYF. CDR3 nucleotides: TGTGCCAGCTCACCAGGACAGACCTCTGGAAACACCATATATTTT. Together with reference TRBV18 and TRBJ1-3, the CDR3 gives the full variable domain: NAGVMQNPRHLVRRRGQEARLRCSPMKGHSHVYWYRQLPEEGLKFMVYLQKENIIDESGMPKERFSAEFPKEGPSILRIQQVVRGDSAAYFCASSPGQTSGNTIYFGEGSWLTVV.

The chain combines TRBV10-1 with TRBJ1-6; the match to TRBD1 covers 10 bases. Germline assignment: CDR1 WNHNN and CDR2 SYGVQD (reference sequence). V dropped 0 bases and J dropped 16; count of bases not matched to a gene: 6. The CDR3 is made up of 14 amino acids. The CDR3 bases are TGCGCCAGCAGTGAGTCGGGGACAGGGGCGCATCTCCACTTT. Translation: CASSESGTGAHLHF.

V and J are TRBV21-1 and TRBJ2-5; TRBD1 is the table's D call and was not checked against the DNA. TRBV21-1 represents a pseudogene. This CDR3 region has 15 residues. CDR3 sequence: CASTTDRAPRETQYF. In nucleotides, the CDR3 is TGTGCCAGCACCACGGACAGGGCACCTAGAGAGACCCAGTACTTC.

The chain has TRBV11-1 and TRBJ1-1; 7 bases agree with TRBD1. Losses at the gene ends were 1 base for V and 0 bases for J; bases not matched to a gene: 5. In germline, CDR1 is SGHAT, CDR2 FQDESV (reference sequence). The CDR3 has 16 amino acids. The CDR3 sequence is CASSLGDRDLNTEAFF. DNA for the CDR3: TGTGCCAGCAGCTTAGGAGACAGGGACCTGAACACTGAAGCTTTCTTT.

This clone came up a few times. This chain links TRBV5-6 with TRBJ2-5; 9 bases are a match to TRBD2. After removal of 3 bases from V and 4 bases from J, the junction contained 7 bases not matched to a gene. CDR1 SGHDT and CDR2 YYEEEE come from the germline V gene. The CDR3 is 15 amino acids. Written as DNA, the CDR3 is TGTGCCAGCAGCTCAGAGCGGGGGGTACGAGAGACCCAGTACTTC. As protein: CASSSERGVRETQYF. Based on the CDR3 plus reference TRBV5-6 and TRBJ2-5, the full variable domain is DAGVTQSPTHLIKTRGQQVTLRCSPKSGHDTVSWYQQALGQGPQFIFQYYEEEERQRGNFPDRFSGHQFPNYSSELNVNALLLGDSALYLCASSSERGVRETQYFGPGTRLLVL.

This clone was counted between two and nine times. The gene calls are TRBV7-9 and TRBJ2-7, with D maybe TRBD1 (5 bases). Trimming removed 8 bases at V and 2 bases at J, with 25 bases between. Germline V gene lookup returns CDR1 SEHNR and CDR2 FQNEAQ (reference sequence). The CDR3 runs 17 residues. In DNA, the CDR3 is TGTGCCAGCCAAAGCTTAAATTGGGATAGACAGACCTACGAGCAGTACTTC. Translating it yields CASQSLNWDRQTYEQYF.

This sequence joins TRBV7-9 and TRBJ1-1; D possibly corresponds to TRBD1 (6 bases). Trimming took 5 bases from V and 10 from J, leaving 17 bases between them. Germline V gene lookup returns CDR1 SEHNR and CDR2 FQNEAQ (reference sequence). CDR3 length equals 13 residues. The CDR3 region has the DNA TGTGCCAGCAGCGCAGGGACACGGGAGGGAGCTTTCTTT. This translates into CASSAGTREGAFF.

The chain has TRBV29-1 and TRBJ1-4; the D is unclear. The germline gives CDR1 SQVTM, CDR2 ANQGSEA. This CDR3 has 16 amino acids. V lost 0 bases and J 2 bases, leaving 13 bases between the germline ends. CDR3 nucleotides: TGCAGCGTTGAAGATCAATTCGAGGGTACTAATGAAAAACTGTTTTTT. Amino acid sequence: CSVEDQFEGTNEKLFF. Filled out from reference TRBV29-1 and TRBJ1-4, the complete variable domain reads SAVISQKPSRDICQRGTSLTIQCQVDSQVTMMFWYRQQPGQSLTLIATANQGSEATYESGFVIDKFPISRPNLTFSTLTVSNMSPEDSSIYLCSVEDQFEGTNEKLFFGSGTQLSVL.

This chain uses TRBV29-1 with TRBJ2-7; TRBD2 matches 9 bases. CDR3 length equals 13 residues. Germline V gene lookup returns CDR1 SQVTM and CDR2 ANQGSEA. After removal of 4 bases from V and 1 base from J, the junction contained 2 bases not matched to a gene. The CDR3 region has the DNA TGCAGCGTTGCCAGCGGGGGGTCCTACGAGCAGTACTTC. Translating gives CSVASGGSYEQYF.

This clone was observed once. The V gene is TRBV5-1, the J gene TRBJ1-1, with D perhaps matching TRBD1 (6 bases). The CDR3 runs 14 residues. Trimming removed 5 bases at V and 4 bases at J, with 15 bases between. Germline CDR1 and CDR2: SGHRS and YFSETQ. The CDR3 loop is CASSGRGGFTEAFF. The CDR3 nucleotides read TGCGCCAGCAGTGGGAGGGGGGGCTTCACTGAAGCTTTCTTT. The whole variable domain, remainder taken from reference TRBV5-1 and TRBJ1-1, is KAGVTQTPRYLIKTRGQQVTLSCSPISGHRSVSWYQQTPGQGLQFLFEYFSETQRNKGNFPGRFSGRQFSNSRSEMNVSTLELGDSALYLCASSGRGGFTEAFFGQGTRLTVV.

As concerns this clone: The sample contains more than one DNA sequence encoding this CDR3. V gene TRBV3-1 (or the pseudogene TRBV3-2) combines with J gene TRBJ2-1; 9 positions match TRBD1. With V trimmed by 4 bases and J by 0 bases, 1 base remained unmatched. CDR1 is LGHDT, CDR2 YNNKEL, per germline (reference sequence). The CDR3 runs to 15 residues. The CDR3 reads CASSRGQGSYNEQFF. In nucleotides, the CDR3 is TGTGCCAGCAGCCGGGGACAGGGCTCCTACAATGAGCAGTTCTTC.